This TCR beta chain was found in a study of identical twins. Whole-study findings and limits: High-abundance cord blood beta clonotypes had fewer insertions; memory repertoires showed none. Out-of-frame beta sequences exhibited a weaker degree of excess twin sharing.

One entry per CDR3 protein results from TCRdb running MiXCR on the 5' RACE reads. The table shows under 1 million distinct CDR3 sequences, with around an eighth occurring only once. This clonotype was counted once. Its matching antigen is unknown. The same sample was also studied in work on yellow fever vaccine responses in identical twins. That study reports: Vaccine T cell responses of twins reportedly seemed partly convergent and partly personalized.

The sequence came from a woman aged 18-29 years in good health. The material sequenced was PBMCs.

The CDR3 DNA reads TGTGCCAGCACCCCCTGGGTGGGGGGGGAGCTGTTTTTT. It is translated as CASTPWVGGELFF. J is TRBJ2-2 and V is TRBV7-8; D not resolved. CDR1 is SGHVS, CDR2 FQNEAQ, per germline. Trimming pared 7 bases from V and 8 bases from J, leaving 14 bases between. This CDR3 has 13 residues.